The rows below give T cell receptor beta chains drawn from one sample of a study of cytomegalovirus exposure and HLA in healthy donors. Measured with immunoSEQ multiplex PCR; TCRdb has only the in-frame clones, and not every one. The repertoire holds about 72,000 clones, with approximately 70% as singletons. Sequencing was done on a sample of PBMCs. The source is a man aged 35-49 years in good health and CMV-seropositive. Both conserved end residues are part of each CDR3. A D gene is named only where the DNA matches it firmly. The size of a clone is reported for some rows only, either as once, few or many, or as a class for expanded clones.

j_call d_call clone_size v_call cdr3_nt cdr3_aa
TRBJ2-5 - - TRBV12-5 TGTGCTAGTGGTTCCCCCCGGCAGGCGGAGACCCAGTACTTC CASGSPRQAETQYF
TRBJ2-3 TRBD2 once TRBV10-1 TGCGCCAGCAGTGAGTCCCGCCGGGGGGGAGATACGCAGTATTTT CASSESRRGGDTQYF
TRBJ2-5 - - TRBV10-3 TGTGCCACTACCAACTCACAAAAGAGGGAGACCCAGTACTTC CATTNSQKRETQYF
TRBJ1-2 - - TRBV7-2 TGTGCCAGCAGCTTAGCCCACAGCAACTATGGCTACACCTTC CASSLAHSNYGYTF
TRBJ1-5 TRBD1 - TRBV6-6 TGTGCCAGCAGTTATCGGTTCAGGGGGTCGAATCAGCCCCAGCATTTT CASSYRFRGSNQPQHF
TRBJ2-5 - once TRBV4-3 TGCGCCAGCAGCCAAGATTTGGGTCAACGGGAAGAGACCCAGTACTTC CASSQDLGQREETQYF
TRBJ1-6 TRBD1 - TRBV27 TGTGCCAGCAGTTTACAGGGGGCCAATAATTCACCCCTCCACTTT CASSLQGANNSPLHF
TRBJ1-6 - - TRBV4-3 TGCGCCAGCAGTATAAACCCCGGTGGTTATAATTCACCCCTCCACTTT CASSINPGGYNSPLHF
TRBJ2-7 TRBD1 once TRBV7-7 TGTGCTAGCAGCTTAGGTGGACAGGGGTCCTACGAGCAGTACTTC CASSLGGQGSYEQYF
TRBJ2-5 - - TRBV30 TGTGCCTGGAGTGACCTAGGAGAGACCCAGTACTTC CAWSDLGETQYF
TRBJ2-7 TRBD1 - TRBV19 TGTGCCAGTGCGACAGGGTTAGTTAGCGAGCAGTACTTC CASATGLVSEQYF
TRBJ2-3 - - TRBV30 TGTGCCTGGAGTGTAGGGACTTCAGATACGCAGTATTTT CAWSVGTSDTQYF
TRBJ1-5 - - TRBV19 TGTGCCAGTAGTATCTTACGGAGCAATCAGCCCCAGCATTTT CASSILRSNQPQHF
TRBJ2-5 - - TRBV4-3 TGCGCCAGCAGCCAAGAACCCGGCAGGAGAGGGCCACAAGAGACCCAGTACTTC CASSQEPGRRGPQETQYF
TRBJ2-7 - - TRBV5-8 TGTGCCAGCAGCAAAGGACTTTCTCAGGACGAGCAGTACTTC CASSKGLSQDEQYF
TRBJ2-7 - - TRBV30 TGTGCCTGGAGTGAAGTTTCTCTACGGGGGTCCTCCTACGAGCAGTACTTC CAWSEVSLRGSSYEQYF
TRBJ1-6 - - TRBV5-6 TGTGCCAGCAGCTTGGCCTCAGGGTCAATCTATAATTCACCCCTCCACTTT CASSLASGSIYNSPLHF
TRBJ1-5 - - TRBV6-1 TGTGCCAGCAGCTATAATCAGCCCCAGCATTTT CASSYNQPQHF
TRBJ1-2 - - TRBV6-5 TGTGCCAGCAGCTCGACAGTGGACTATGGCTACACCTTC CASSSTVDYGYTF
TRBJ1-6 - - TRBV27 TGTGCCAGCAGTTTAGGAGACTCCAATTCACCCCTCCACTTT CASSLGDSNSPLHF
TRBJ1-6 TRBD1 - TRBV5-4 TGTGCCAGCAGCTTGGGACAGGGGGCGCGGGGATCACCCCTCCACTTT CASSLGQGARGSPLHF
TRBJ2-7 - few TRBV11-3 TGTGCCAGCAGCCAGAGGCACAGGGCGGCCTACGAGCAGTACTTC CASSQRHRAAYEQYF
TRBJ1-2 TRBD1 - TRBV25-1 TGTGCCAGCAGTGAGAGTGGGACAGGTCCTGCCTGGTACGGCTACACCTTC CASSESGTGPAWYGYTF
TRBJ2-1 TRBD1 - TRBV10-3 TGTGCCATCAGTGAGGGACAGGAGGATGAGCAGTTCTTC CAISEGQEDEQFF